The source of this T cell receptor (beta chain) is a study of glioma-infiltrating T cells after dendritic cell vaccination. Study at large: Dendritic cell vaccination trial patients had either newly diagnosed or recurrent glioblastoma. Patients received three intradermal dendritic cell vaccine injections at biweekly intervals.

There are 14 residues in the CDR3. Trimming pared 3 bases from V and 7 bases from J, leaving 16 bases between. CDR1 is SGHAT, CDR2 FQNNGV, per germline. The assay was immunoSEQ multiplex PCR, and TCRdb's table has in-frame clones only and misses some. The sample lists about 82,000 clones, roughly four fifths occurring once. Worth noting for this clone: Antigen unknown.

Broader study findings: Estimated pretreatment TIL content predicted outcome after dendritic cell vaccination.

Specified time point: after dendritic cell vaccination, including at tumor progression/relapse. PBMC were collected before vaccination, two weeks after the third vaccination, and at progression. The V call is TRBV11-2, the J call TRBJ2-7, with a possible D match to TRBD1 (6 bases). This sequence was found in a human donor with glioblastoma. Sequencing used blood, obtained after dendritic cell vaccination. CDR3 DNA sequence: TGTGCCAGCAGCTTCGCAGGGGCGCTGAGGGAGCAGTACTTC. This sequence encodes CASSFAGALREQYF.